This TCR beta chain was captured by sequencing in a study of a mutant IDH1 vaccine in newly diagnosed glioma. Here immunoSEQ multiplex PCR was the method, and the copy in TCRdb shows in-frame clones only, minus some. The table includes over 50,000 clones, approximately 80% detected once. About this clone itself: Its antigen is currently unknown.

The length of the CDR3 is 15 residues. Between the trimmed V and J ends, which lost 6 bases and 3 bases, there was a span of 14 bases. Germline V CDR1 and CDR2: SNHLY, FYNNEI. Time point reported: week 47, end of study. Vaccine doses each comprised 300 ug of mutant IDH1 20-mer peptide, with topical imiquimod. The V call is TRBV2, the J call TRBJ1-4, with D possibly being TRBD1 (5 bases). This clonotype was obtained from a woman aged 35 to 49 with glioma. Some clones in this sample may be carry-over from other donors' samples. The sequenced sample was PBMCs, obtained from a glioma patient whose treatment included an IDH1 peptide vaccine. The DNA for the CDR3 is TGTGCCAGCAGCCTTCAGGGCTCGGCTAATGAAAAACTGTTTTTT. It translates to CASSLQGSANEKLFF. The complete variable domain, with remaining parts taken from reference TRBV2 and TRBJ1-4, reads EPEVTQTPSHQVTQMGQEVILRCVPISNHLYFYWYRQILGQKVEFLVSFYNNEISEKSEIFDDQFSVERPDGSNFTLKIRSTKLEDSAMYFCASSLQGSANEKLFFGSGTQLSVL.